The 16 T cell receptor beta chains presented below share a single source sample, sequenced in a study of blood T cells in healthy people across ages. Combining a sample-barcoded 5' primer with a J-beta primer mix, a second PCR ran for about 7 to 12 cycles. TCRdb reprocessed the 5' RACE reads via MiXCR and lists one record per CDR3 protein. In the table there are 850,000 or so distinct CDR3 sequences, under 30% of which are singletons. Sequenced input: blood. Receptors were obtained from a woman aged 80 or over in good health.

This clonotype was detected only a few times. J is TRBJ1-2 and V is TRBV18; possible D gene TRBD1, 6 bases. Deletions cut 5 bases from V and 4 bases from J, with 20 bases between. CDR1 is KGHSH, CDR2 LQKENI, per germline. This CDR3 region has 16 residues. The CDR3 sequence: CASSTGQNRVSYGYTF. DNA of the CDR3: TGTGCCAGCTCAACAGGACAGAACCGGGTCAGCTATGGCTACACCTTC. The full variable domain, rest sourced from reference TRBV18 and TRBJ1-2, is NAGVMQNPRHLVRRRGQEARLRCSPMKGHSHVYWYRQLPEEGLKFMVYLQKENIIDESGMPKERFSAEFPKEGPSILRIQQVVRGDSAAYFCASSTGQNRVSYGYTFGSGTRLTVV.

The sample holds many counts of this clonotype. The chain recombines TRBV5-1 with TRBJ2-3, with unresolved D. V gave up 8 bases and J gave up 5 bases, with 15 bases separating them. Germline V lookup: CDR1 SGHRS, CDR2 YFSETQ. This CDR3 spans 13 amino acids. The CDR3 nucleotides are TGCGCCAGTTCCCTCTCGGATATAGATACGCAGTATTTT. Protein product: CASSLSDIDTQYF. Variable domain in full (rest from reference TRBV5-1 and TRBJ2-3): KAGVTQTPRYLIKTRGQQVTLSCSPISGHRSVSWYQQTPGQGLQFLFEYFSETQRNKGNFPGRFSGRQFSNSRSEMNVSTLELGDSALYLCASSLSDIDTQYFGPGTRLTVL.

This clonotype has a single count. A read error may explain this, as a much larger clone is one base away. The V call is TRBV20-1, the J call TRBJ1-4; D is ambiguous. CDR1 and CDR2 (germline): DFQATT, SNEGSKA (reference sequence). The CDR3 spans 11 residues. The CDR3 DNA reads TGCAGTGCTAGGGTTGGTGAAAAACGGTTTTTT. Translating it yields CSARVGEKRFF.

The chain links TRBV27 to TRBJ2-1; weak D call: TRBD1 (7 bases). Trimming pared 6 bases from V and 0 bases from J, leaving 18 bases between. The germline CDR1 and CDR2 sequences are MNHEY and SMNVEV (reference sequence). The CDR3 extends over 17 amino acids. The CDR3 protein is CASRAFTRGVSYNEQFF. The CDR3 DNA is TGTGCCAGCAGGGCTTTTACCAGGGGGGTCTCCTACAATGAGCAGTTCTTC.

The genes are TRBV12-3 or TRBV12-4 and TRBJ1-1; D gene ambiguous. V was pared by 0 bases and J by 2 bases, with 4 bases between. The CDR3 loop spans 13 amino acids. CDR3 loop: CASSLADNTEAFF. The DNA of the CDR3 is TGTGCCAGCAGTTTAGCAGATAACACTGAAGCTTTCTTT.

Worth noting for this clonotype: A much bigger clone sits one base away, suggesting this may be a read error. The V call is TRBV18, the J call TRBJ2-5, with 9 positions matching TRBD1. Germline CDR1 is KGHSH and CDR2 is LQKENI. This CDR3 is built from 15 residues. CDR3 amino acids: CASLPPGTGQETQYF. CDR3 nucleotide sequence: TGTGCCAGCTTACCACCTGGGACAGGGCAAGAGACCCAGTACTTC.

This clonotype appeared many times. In DNA form, the CDR3 reads TGCGCCAGCAGCTTGGATGGCGCTAGCGGTAAAGAGACCCAGTACTTC. Amino acids: CASSLDGASGKETQYF. The chain couples TRBV5-1 to TRBJ2-5; 7 bases align to TRBD2. This CDR3 is 16 amino acids long. The germline gives CDR1 SGHRS, CDR2 YFSETQ. Trimming removed 0 bases from V and 3 bases from J; junction bases left unmatched: 8.

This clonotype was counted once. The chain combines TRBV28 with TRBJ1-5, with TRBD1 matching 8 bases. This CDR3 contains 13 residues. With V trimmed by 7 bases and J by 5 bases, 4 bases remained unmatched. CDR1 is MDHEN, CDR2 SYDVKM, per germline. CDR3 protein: CASTGGEYQPQHF. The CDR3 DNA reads TGTGCCAGCACAGGGGGCGAGTATCAGCCCCAGCATTTT. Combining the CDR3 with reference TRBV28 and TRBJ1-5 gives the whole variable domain DVKVTQSSRYLVKRTGEKVFLECVQDMDHENMFWYRQDPGLGLRLIYFSYDVKMKEKGDIPEGYSVSREKKERFSLILESASTNQTSMYLCASTGGEYQPQHFGDGTRLSIL.

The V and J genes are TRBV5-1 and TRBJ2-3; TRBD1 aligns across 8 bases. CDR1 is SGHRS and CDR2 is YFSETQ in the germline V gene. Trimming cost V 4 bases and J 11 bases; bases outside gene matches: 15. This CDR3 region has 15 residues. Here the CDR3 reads CASSKHWTGILRQYF. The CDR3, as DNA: TGCGCCAGCAGCAAACACTGGACAGGGATCTTAAGGCAGTATTTT.

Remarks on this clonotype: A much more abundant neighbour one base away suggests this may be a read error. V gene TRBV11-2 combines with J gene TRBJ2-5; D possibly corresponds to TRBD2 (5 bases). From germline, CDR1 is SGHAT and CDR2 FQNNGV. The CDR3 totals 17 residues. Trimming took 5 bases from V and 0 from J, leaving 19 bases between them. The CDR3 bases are TGTGCCAGCAGCGTGAACCGGTACGAGGGTCACCAAGAGACCCAGTACTTC. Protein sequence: CASSVNRYEGHQETQYF. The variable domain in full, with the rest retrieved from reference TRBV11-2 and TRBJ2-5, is EAGVAQSPRYKIIEKRQSVAFWCNPISGHATLYWYQQILGQGPKLLIQFQNNGVVDDSQLPKDRFSAERLKGVDSTLKIQPAKLEDSAVYLCASSVNRYEGHQETQYFGPGTRLLVL.

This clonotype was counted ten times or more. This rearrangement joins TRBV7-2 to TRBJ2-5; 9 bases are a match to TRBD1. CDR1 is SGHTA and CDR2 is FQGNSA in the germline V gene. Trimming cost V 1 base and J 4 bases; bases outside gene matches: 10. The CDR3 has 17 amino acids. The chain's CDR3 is CASSLGSTTGGRETQYF. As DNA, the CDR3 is TGTGCCAGCAGCTTAGGGAGCACGACAGGGGGTAGAGAGACCCAGTACTTC. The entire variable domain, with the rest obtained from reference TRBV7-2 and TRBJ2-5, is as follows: GAGVSQSPSNKVTEKGKDVELRCDPISGHTALYWYRQSLGQGLEFLIYFQGNSAPDKSGLPSDRFSAERTGGSVSTLTIQRTQQEDSAVYLCASSLGSTTGGRETQYFGPGTRLLVL.

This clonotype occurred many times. In DNA form, the CDR3 reads TGCAGTGCTAGATGGTTCGGTAGCGGGGACCAAGAGACCCAGTACTTC. Translation: CSARWFGSGDQETQYF. This chain uses TRBV20-1 with TRBJ2-5; 8 positions agree with TRBD2. V trimming: 2 bases; J trimming: 0 bases; junction bases outside the gene matches: 8. The CDR3 extends over 16 amino acids. CDR1 is DFQATT, CDR2 SNEGSKA, per germline (reference sequence).

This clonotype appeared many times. Here the CDR3 DNA reads TGTGCCAGCAGCCAAGGGACAGTGGCCAAAAACATTCAGTACTTC. The encoded protein is CASSQGTVAKNIQYF. The J gene is TRBJ2-4, the V gene TRBV3-1, with D perhaps matching TRBD1 (6 bases). Germline V CDR1 and CDR2: LGHDT, YNNKEL (reference sequence). V was pared by 1 base and J by 1 base, with 8 bases between. This CDR3 spans 15 amino acids.

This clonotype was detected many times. The CDR3 coding sequence is TGTGCCAGCAGCCCATACAGGGGTCCGTATGGCTACACCTTC. It yields the protein CASSPYRGPYGYTF. The V and J genes are TRBV9 and TRBJ1-2; 7 bases fit TRBD1. J was trimmed by 5 bases and V by 4 bases; bases with no gene match: 8. Looked up from germline, CDR1 is SGDLS and CDR2 is YYNGEE. CDR3 length: 14 residues.

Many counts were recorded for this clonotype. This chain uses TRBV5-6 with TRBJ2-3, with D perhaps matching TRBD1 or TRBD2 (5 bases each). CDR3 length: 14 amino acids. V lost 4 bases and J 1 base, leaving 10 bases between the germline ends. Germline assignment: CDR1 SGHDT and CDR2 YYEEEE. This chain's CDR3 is CASSPRDRTDTQYF. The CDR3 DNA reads TGTGCCAGCAGCCCCCGGGACCGCACAGATACGCAGTATTTT.

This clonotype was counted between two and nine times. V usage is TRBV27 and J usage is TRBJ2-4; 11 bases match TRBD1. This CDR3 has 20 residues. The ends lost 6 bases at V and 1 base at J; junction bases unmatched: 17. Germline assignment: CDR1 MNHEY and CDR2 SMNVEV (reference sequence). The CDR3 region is CASSLYRTGGAEGAKNIQYF. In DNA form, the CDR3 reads TGTGCCAGCAGCCTATATCGGACAGGGGGCGCCGAGGGGGCCAAAAACATTCAGTACTTC.